This TCR beta chain was obtained from a study of T cells in Graves' hyperthyroidism and ophthalmopathy. Regarding this clonotype: Its target is not known.

This CDR3 region has 13 residues. Germline assignment: CDR1 MNHNS and CDR2 SASEGT. V dropped 6 bases and J dropped 10; count of bases not matched to a gene: 8. Study-wide results and caveats: Most thyroid clonotypes expanded above 0.001 were also detected in blood.

Amplification targeted TCR beta CDR3 regions from RNA transcripts. The HTBI primer set drove a first-round RT-PCR of the TCR CDR3. TCRdb ran MiXCR on the multiplex PCR reads and lists one entry per CDR3 protein. The table shows about 270,000 distinct CDR3 sequences, with about 24% occurring only once. Sequenced sample: blood. This clonotype was sampled from a woman in her forties with Graves' ophthalmopathy. The genes are TRBV6-1 and TRBJ2-1; 8 bases line up with TRBD1. CDR3 region: CASRRTGTDEQFF. Here the CDR3 DNA reads TGTGCCAGCAGGAGGACAGGGACCGACGAGCAGTTCTTC.